A selection of T cell receptor beta chains follows, all from one sample in a study of blood T cell repertoires in COVID-19. TCRdb's table, derived via immunoSEQ multiplex PCR, lists solely in-frame clones and lacks some. This sample has 450,000 or so clones, with 89% found just once. The sequenced material came from peripheral blood. The receptor set was obtained from a man aged 18 to 29 with COVID-19, enrolled during active disease. Both conserved end residues are trimmed from each CDR3. Fields, in order: J gene, clone size, V gene, CDR3 length, CDR3 protein. A clone size is listed for some rows: how often the clone was seen (once, few, many), or a class if it is expanded.

TRBJ2-7 . TRBV7-9 10 ASSLVNYEQY
TRBJ1-5 . TRBV19 14 ASNPRQEGSNQPQH
TRBJ1-2 once TRBV27 11 ASKPGSSGGYT
TRBJ1-1 . TRBV19 12 ASSIWGGNTEAF
TRBJ2-7 . TRBV29-1 10 SVITRPHEQY
TRBJ2-5 . TRBV5-1 11 ASSLDQYETQY
TRBJ1-1 few TRBV5-4 9 ASSHQGVAF
TRBJ1-5 . TRBV10-2 12 ASSLTGSNQPQH
TRBJ1-1 . TRBV6-5 12 ASSQQGRRTEAF
TRBJ1-4 . TRBV5-1 13 ASSVHSVVNEKLF
TRBJ2-1 . TRBV29-1 12 SVARTGMVDEQF
TRBJ2-3 . TRBV2 12 ASPRLGKRDTQY
TRBJ2-7 . TRBV6-6 12 ASSGYSPDYEQY
TRBJ1-2 . TRBV6-5 12 ASSRTGGNYGYT
TRBJ2-2 . TRBV10-1 13 ASTPDRGRTGELF
TRBJ2-1 . TRBV11-2 11 ASGTSGYNEQF
TRBJ2-5 . TRBV4-2 13 ASSQSGQVEETQY
TRBJ1-5 . TRBV4-2 14 ASSHSTDRGNQPQH
TRBJ2-2 once TRBV24-1 13 ATSDAGGATGELF
TRBJ2-1 few TRBV3-1/TRBV3-2 14 ASSQASGGSYNEQF
TRBJ1-5 . TRBV12-3/TRBV12-4 11 ASSLGQNQPQH
TRBJ1-2 . TRBV7-9 12 ASSLETSRGGYT
TRBJ2-5 . TRBV2 14 ASSEEGGGAGETQY
TRBJ1-1 . TRBV3-1/TRBV3-2 12 ASSVSGGDTEAF
TRBJ1-4 . TRBV5-4 14 ASSLKQGRNNEKLF
TRBJ1-1 . TRBV7-8 12 ASSFGTLNTEAF
TRBJ2-3 . TRBV5-4 14 ASSSGRAGVTDTQY
TRBJ2-7 . TRBV15 12 ATQLGDSLGEQY
TRBJ2-5 . TRBV5-1 13 ASSPSIMRKETQY
TRBJ1-5 . TRBV5-1 14 ASSFDGRGLNQPQH
TRBJ2-5 . TRBV6-1 14 ASSEGGVGPGETQY
TRBJ2-1 . TRBV14 15 ASSHSAAGTENNEQF
TRBJ1-5 few TRBV24-1 14 ATSPAGTGDNQPQH
TRBJ1-5 . TRBV6-5 13 ASSWDRGGSQPQH
TRBJ2-1 . TRBV3-1/TRBV3-2 13 ASSLSGGHYNEQF
TRBJ2-3 . TRBV19 14 ASSITGRRGTDTQY
TRBJ1-2 . TRBV5-4 11 ASSPAGPYGYT
TRBJ2-7 . TRBV6-5 11 ASVRDRRYEQY
TRBJ2-3 . TRBV13 13 ASSLDLSSTDTQY
TRBJ2-7 . TRBV6-1 14 ASSGPSEEGSYEQY
TRBJ2-1 . TRBV5-5 12 ASRFSLSYNEQF
TRBJ2-7 . TRBV19 14 ASSHLEGQSSYEQY
TRBJ2-1 . TRBV15 14 ATSSLGQGVYNEQF
TRBJ2-6 . TRBV10-1 13 ASSDGGSGANVLT
TRBJ2-1 . TRBV6-5 12 AIGGGGIGNEQF
TRBJ2-5 . TRBV10-1 16 ASSDWPPSGRTRETQY
TRBJ2-1 . TRBV5-1 13 ASRKVGTGDNEQF
TRBJ2-3 . TRBV13 14 ASSPRIAGVTDTQY
TRBJ2-2 . TRBV2 10 ASRVDTGELF
TRBJ1-2 . TRBV5-6 13 ASSLEIGGGYGYT
TRBJ2-2 . TRBV27 11 ASKLAGTGELF
TRBJ1-6 . TRBV27 17 ASSLLRGPSSSYNSPLH
TRBJ2-5 once TRBV6-5 13 ASRRGGALQETQY
TRBJ1-6 . TRBV7-3 13 ASSSPMWAHSPLH
TRBJ2-7 . TRBV6-5 12 ASTPMAALSEQY
TRBJ2-1 . TRBV5-1 14 ASSFDSGVTYNEQF
TRBJ1-1 . TRBV27 11 ASSSGMNTEAF
TRBJ2-3 . TRBV5-3 13 ARPYFGGSTDTQY
TRBJ1-5 . TRBV19 12 ASSTGGSNQPQH